This entry describes one TCR beta chain. The antigen remains undetermined. Little can be read into the size of this beta chain, an off-target read in a library designed for alpha chains. The entry originates in a study of glioma-infiltrating T cells. The iRepertoire nested amplicon-rescue multiplex PCR amplified TCR alpha and beta CDR3s from RNA. TCRdb reprocessed the multiplex PCR reads with MiXCR, giving one entry per CDR3 protein. The profile shows 3,200 or so distinct CDR3 sequences, approximately 83% of them singletons. The CDR3 totals 13 residues. V lost 4 bases and J 4 bases, leaving 10 bases between the germline ends. The germline gives CDR1 WNHNN, CDR2 SYGVQD (reference sequence). General study results and limits: Gliomas, especially low-grade, showed above-expected tissue-blood divergence; non-neoplastic patients showed below. CDR3 overlap between tissue and blood was very small.

Sequencing was carried out using glioma tissue, nonneoplastic brain tissue, or PBMCs (not recorded which). The rearrangement joins TRBV10-1 to TRBJ2-5; the D gene could be TRBD1 or TRBD2 (5 bases each). The origin of this receptor is a human donor with low-grade glioma or glioblastoma, undergoing nonglioma brain surgery, or in good health (not recorded which). The CDR3 loop reads CASSVRGTETQYF. DNA for the CDR3: TGCGCCAGCAGTGTAAGAGGGACAGAGACCCAGTACTTC.